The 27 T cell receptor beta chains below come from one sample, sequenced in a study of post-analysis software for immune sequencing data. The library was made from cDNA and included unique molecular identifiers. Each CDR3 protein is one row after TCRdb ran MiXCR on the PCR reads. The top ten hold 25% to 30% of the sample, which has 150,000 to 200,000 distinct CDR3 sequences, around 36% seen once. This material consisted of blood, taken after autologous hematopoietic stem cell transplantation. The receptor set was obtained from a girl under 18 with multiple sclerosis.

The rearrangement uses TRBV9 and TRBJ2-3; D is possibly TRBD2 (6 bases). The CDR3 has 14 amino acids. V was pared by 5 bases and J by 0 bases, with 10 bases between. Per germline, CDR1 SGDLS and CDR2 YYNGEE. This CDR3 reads CASRGGLSTDTQYF. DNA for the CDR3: TGTGCCAGCAGGGGGGGACTTAGCACAGATACGCAGTATTTT.

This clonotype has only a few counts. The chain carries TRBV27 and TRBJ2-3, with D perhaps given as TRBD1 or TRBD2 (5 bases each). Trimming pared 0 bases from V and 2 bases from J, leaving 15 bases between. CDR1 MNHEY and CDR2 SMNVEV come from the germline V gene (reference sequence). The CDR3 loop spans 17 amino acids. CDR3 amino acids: CASSLSGAVDPTDTQYF. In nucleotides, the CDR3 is TGTGCCAGCAGTTTATCCGGGGCGGTGGACCCCACAGATACGCAGTATTTT.

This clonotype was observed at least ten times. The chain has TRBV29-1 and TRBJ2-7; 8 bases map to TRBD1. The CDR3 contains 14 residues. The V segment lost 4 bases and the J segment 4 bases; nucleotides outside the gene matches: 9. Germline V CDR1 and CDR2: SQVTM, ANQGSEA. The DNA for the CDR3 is TGCAGCGTTGCAAAGGGGAACAGGGGGTACGAGCAGTACTTC. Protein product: CSVAKGNRGYEQYF.

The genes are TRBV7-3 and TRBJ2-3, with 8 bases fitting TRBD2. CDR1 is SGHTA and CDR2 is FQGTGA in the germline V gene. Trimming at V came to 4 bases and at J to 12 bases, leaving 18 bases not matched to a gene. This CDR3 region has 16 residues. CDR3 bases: TGTGCCAGCAGCTCCCGGGGGGGGGGACTTTCCCCGAATCAGTATTTT. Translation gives CASSSRGGGLSPNQYF.

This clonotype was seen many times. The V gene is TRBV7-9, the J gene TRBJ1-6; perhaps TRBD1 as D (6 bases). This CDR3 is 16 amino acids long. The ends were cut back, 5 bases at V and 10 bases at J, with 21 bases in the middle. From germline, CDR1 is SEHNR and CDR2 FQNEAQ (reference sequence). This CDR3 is CASSLHEAGARSPLHF. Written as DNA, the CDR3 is TGTGCCAGCAGCCTCCACGAGGCAGGGGCGAGGTCACCCCTCCACTTT.

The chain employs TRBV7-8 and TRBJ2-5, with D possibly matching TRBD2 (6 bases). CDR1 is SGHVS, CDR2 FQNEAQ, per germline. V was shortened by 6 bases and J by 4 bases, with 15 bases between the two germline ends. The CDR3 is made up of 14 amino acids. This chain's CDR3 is CASSLPGLLETQYF. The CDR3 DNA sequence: TGTGCCAGCAGTTTACCGGGACTGCTAGAGACCCAGTACTTC.

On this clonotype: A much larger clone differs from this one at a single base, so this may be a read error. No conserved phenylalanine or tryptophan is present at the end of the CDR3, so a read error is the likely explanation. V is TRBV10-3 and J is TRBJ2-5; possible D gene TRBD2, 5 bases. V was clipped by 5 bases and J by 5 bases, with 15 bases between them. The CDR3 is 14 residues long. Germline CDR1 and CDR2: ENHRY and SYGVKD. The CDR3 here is CAISRRARDETQYV. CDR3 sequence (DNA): TGTGCCATCAGTAGGCGGGCTCGGGATGAGACCCAGTACGTC.

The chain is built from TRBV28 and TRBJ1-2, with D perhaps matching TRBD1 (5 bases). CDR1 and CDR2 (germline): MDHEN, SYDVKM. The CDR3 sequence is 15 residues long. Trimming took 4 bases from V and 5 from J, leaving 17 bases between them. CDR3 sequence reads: CASSSSTVRTYGYTF. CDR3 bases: TGTGCCAGCAGTTCCTCGACAGTCCGAACTTATGGCTACACCTTC.

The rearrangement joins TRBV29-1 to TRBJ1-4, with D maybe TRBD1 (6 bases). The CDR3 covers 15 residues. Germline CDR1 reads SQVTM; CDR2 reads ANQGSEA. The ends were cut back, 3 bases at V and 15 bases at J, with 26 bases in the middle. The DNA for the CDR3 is TGCAGCGTTGAGAAGCCGGGGGTCGAGATAAAGGGGGTGTTTTTT. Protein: CSVEKPGVEIKGVFF.

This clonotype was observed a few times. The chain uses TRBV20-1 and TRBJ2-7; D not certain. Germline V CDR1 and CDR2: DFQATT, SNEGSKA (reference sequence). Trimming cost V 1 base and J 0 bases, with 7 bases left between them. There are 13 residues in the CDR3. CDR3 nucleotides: TGCAGTGCTAGAGTACCCGCCTCCTACGAGCAGTACTTC. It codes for CSARVPASYEQYF.

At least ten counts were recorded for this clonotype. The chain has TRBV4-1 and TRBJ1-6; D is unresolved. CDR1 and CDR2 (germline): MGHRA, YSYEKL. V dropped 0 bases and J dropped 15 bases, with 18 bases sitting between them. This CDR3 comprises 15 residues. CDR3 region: CASSQDSREPRNLHF. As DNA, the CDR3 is TGCGCCAGCAGCCAAGATTCTCGCGAGCCAAGGAACCTCCACTTT.

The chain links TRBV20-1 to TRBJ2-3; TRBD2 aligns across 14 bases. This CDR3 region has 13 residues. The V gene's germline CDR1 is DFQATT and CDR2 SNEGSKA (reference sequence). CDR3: CSTRLAGGDTQYF. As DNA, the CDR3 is TGCAGCACTAGACTAGCGGGAGGGGATACGCAGTATTTT.

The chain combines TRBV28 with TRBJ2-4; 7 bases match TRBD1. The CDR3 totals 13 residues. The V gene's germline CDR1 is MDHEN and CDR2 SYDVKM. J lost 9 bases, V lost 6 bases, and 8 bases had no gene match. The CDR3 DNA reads TGTGCCAGCAGGGTGACAGGGTTGGGCATTCAGTACTTC. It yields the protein CASRVTGLGIQYF.

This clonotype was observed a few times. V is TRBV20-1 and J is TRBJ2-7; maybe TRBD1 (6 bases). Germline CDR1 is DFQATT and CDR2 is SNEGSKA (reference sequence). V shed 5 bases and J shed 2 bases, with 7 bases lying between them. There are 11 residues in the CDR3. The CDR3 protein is CSARDTYEQYF. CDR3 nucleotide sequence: TGCAGTGCTCGGGACACCTACGAGCAGTACTTC.

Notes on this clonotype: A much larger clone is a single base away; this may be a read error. CDR3: CVSTEGNAKNIQYF. CDR3 in DNA: TGTGTCAGCACGGAGGGGAACGCCAAAAACATTCAGTACTTC. The chain uses TRBV13 and TRBJ2-4; D is perhaps TRBD2 (6 bases). Per germline, CDR1 PRHDT and CDR2 FYEKMQ (reference sequence). The CDR3 length is 14 residues.

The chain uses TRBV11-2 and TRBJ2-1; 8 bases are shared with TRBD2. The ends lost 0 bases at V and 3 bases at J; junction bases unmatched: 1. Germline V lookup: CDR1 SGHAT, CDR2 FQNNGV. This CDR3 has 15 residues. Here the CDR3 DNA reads TGTGCCAGCAGCTTAGAGCGGGGGGTCTACAATGAGCAGTTCTTC. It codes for CASSLERGVYNEQFF.

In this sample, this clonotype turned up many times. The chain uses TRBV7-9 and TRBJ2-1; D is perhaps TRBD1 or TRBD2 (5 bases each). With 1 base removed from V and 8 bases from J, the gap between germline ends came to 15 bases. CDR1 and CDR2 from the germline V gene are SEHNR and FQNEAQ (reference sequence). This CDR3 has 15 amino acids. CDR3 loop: CASSLVTGGGDEQFF. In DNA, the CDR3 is TGTGCCAGCAGCTTAGTCACAGGAGGTGGGGATGAGCAGTTCTTC.

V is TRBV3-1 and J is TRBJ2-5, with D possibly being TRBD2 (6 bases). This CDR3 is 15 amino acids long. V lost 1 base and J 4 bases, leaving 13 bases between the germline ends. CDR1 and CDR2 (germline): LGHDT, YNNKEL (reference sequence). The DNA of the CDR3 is TGTGCCAGCAGCCAAGGACTAGAAAGACGAGAGACCCAGTACTTC. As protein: CASSQGLERRETQYF.

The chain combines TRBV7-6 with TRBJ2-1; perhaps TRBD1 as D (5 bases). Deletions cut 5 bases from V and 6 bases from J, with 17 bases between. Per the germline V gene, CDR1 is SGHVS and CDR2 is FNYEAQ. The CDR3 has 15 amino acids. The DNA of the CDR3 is TGTGCCAGCAGCGCAGACAGCCCCAGGCGCAATGAGCAGTTCTTC. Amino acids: CASSADSPRRNEQFF.

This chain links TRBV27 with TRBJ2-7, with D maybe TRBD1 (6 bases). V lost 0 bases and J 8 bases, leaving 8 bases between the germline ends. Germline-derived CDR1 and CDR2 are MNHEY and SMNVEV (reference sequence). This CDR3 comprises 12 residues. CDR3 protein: CASSLSGAKQYF. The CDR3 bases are TGTGCCAGCAGTTTATCGGGGGCTAAGCAGTACTTC.

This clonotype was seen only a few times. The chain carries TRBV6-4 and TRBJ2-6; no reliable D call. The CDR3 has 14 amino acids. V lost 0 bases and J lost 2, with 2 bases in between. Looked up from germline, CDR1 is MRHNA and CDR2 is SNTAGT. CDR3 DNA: TGTGCCAGCAGTGACTCGACTGGGGCCAACGTCCTGACTTTC. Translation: CASSDSTGANVLTF.

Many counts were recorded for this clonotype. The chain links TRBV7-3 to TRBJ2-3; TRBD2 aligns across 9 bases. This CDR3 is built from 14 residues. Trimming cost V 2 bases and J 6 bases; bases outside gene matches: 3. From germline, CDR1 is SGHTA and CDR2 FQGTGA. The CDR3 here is CASSLAGGQDTQYF. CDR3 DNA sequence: TGTGCCAGCAGCTTAGCGGGAGGGCAGGATACGCAGTATTTT.

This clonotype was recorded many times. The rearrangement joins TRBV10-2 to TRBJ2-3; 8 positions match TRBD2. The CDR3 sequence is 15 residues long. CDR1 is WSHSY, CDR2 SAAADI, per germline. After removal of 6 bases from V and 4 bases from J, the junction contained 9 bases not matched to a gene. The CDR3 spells CASSTSGGHADTQYF. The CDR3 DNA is TGCGCCAGCAGCACTAGCGGTGGGCACGCAGATACGCAGTATTTT.

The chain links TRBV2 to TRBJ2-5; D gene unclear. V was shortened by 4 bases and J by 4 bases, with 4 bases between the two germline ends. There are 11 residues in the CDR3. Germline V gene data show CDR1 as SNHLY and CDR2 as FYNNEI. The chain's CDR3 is CASSAPETQYF. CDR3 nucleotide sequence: TGTGCCAGCAGTGCCCCAGAGACCCAGTACTTC.

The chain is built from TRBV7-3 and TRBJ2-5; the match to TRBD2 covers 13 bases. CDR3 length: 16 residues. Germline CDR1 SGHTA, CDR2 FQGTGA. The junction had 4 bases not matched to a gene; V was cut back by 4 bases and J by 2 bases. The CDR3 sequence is CASSSGTSGEQETQYF. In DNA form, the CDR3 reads TGTGCCAGCAGCTCGGGGACTAGCGGGGAACAAGAGACCCAGTACTTC.

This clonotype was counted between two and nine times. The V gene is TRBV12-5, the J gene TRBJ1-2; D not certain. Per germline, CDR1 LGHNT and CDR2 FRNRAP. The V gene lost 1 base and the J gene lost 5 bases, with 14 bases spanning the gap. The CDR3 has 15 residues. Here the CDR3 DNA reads TGTGCTAGTGGTTTGGACGCGGCAGCGACGTATGGCTACACCTTC. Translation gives CASGLDAAATYGYTF. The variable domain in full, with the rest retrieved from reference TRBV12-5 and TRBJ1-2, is DARVTQTPRHKVTEMGQEVTMRCQPILGHNTVFWYRQTMMQGLELLAYFRNRAPLDDSGMPKDRFSAEMPDATLATLKIQPSEPRDSAVYFCASGLDAAATYGYTFGSGTRLTVV.

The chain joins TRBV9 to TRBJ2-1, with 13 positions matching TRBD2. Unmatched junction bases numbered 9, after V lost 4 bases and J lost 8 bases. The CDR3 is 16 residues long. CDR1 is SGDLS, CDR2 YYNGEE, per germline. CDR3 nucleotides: TGTGCCAGCAGCCTCCGGACTAGCGGGAGTGTAGATGAGCAGTTCTTC. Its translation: CASSLRTSGSVDEQFF.